The clone carrying this T cell receptor (beta chain) was counted between two and nine times. The length of the CDR3 is 16 residues. V lost 2 bases and J lost 1, with 12 bases in between. Germline V gene lookup returns CDR1 SGHNT and CDR2 YYREEE (reference sequence). The table came from immunoSEQ multiplex PCR; TCRdb's copy has only in-frame clones and leaves some out. In the table there are 40,000 to 50,000 clones, less than 95% of which are singletons. The data were obtained in a study of T cell changes during pregnancy in multiple sclerosis. This TCR was recovered from a female donor with multiple sclerosis, enrolled in a pregnancy study. The chain uses TRBV5-4 and TRBJ2-2; D unresolved. The specimen comprised CD4+ T cells from peripheral blood mononuclear cells, sampled in the third trimester of pregnancy. CDR3 coding DNA: TGTGCCAGCAGCTTTTTGGCTGCCAAGAACACCGGGGAGCTGTTTTTT. Translation: CASSFLAAKNTGELFF.